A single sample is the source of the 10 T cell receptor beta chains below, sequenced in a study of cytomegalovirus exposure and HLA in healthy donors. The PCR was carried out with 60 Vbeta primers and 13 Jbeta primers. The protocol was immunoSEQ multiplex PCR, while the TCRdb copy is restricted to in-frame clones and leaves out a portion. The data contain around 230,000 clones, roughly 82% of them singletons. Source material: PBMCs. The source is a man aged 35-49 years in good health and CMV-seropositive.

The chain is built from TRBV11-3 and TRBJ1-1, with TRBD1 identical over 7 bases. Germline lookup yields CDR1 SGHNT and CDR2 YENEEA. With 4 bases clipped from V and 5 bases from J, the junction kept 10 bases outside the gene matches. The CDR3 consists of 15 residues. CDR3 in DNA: TGTGCCAGCAGCTCCGGAGGGGGCCGAGGGACTGAAGCTTTCTTT. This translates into CASSSGGGRGTEAFF.

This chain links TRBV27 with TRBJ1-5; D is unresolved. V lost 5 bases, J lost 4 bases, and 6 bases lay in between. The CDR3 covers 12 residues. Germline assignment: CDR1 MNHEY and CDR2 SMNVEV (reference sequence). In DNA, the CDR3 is TGTGCCAGCAGTCCCCATAATCAGCCCCAGCATTTT. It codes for CASSPHNQPQHF.

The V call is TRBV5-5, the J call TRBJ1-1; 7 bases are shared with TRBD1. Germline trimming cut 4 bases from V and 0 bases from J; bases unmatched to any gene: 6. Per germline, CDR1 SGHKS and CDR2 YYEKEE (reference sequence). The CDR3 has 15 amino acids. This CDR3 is CASSATGVVNTEAFF. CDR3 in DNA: TGTGCCAGCAGCGCCACAGGGGTCGTGAACACTGAAGCTTTCTTT.

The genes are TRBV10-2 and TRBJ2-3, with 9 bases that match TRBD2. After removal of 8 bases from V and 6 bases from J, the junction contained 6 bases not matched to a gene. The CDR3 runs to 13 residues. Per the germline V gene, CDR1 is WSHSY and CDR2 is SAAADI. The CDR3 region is CASSGGRADTQYF. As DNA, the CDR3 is TGCGCCAGCTCCGGCGGGAGGGCGGATACGCAGTATTTT.

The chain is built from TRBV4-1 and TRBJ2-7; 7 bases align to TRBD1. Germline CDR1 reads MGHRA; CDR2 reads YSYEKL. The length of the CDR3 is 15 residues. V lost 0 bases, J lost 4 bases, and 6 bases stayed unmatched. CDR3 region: CASSQEVVRGYEQYV. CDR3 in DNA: TGCGCCAGCAGCCAAGAGGTGGTCAGGGGGTACGAGCAGTACGTC.

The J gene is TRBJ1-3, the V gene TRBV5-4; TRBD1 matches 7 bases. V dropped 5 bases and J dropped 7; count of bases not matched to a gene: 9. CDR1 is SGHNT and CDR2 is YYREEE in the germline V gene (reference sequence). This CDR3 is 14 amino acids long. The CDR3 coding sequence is TGTGCCAGCAGTTATGACAGGGTCCGTAACACCATATATTTT. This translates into CASSYDRVRNTIYF.

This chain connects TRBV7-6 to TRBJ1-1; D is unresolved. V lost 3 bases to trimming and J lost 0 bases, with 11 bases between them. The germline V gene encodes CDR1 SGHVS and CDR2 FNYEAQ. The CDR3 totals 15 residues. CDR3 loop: CASSFDERMNTEAFF. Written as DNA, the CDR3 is TGTGCCAGCAGCTTCGACGAGCGAATGAACACTGAAGCTTTCTTT.

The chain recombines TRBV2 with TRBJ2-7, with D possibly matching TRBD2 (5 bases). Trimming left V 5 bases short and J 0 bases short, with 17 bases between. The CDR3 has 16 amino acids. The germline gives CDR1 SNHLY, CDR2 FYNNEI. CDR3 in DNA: TGTGCCAGCAGTCAATACCCGTGGGAGAGCTCCTACGAGCAGTACTTC. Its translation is CASSQYPWESSYEQYF.

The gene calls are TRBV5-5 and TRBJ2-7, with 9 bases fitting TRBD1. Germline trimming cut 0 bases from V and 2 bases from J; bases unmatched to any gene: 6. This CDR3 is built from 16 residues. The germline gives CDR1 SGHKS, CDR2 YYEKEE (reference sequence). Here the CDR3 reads CASSLAGTGIPYEQYF. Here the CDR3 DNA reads TGTGCCAGCAGCTTGGCCGGGACAGGGATTCCCTACGAGCAGTACTTC.

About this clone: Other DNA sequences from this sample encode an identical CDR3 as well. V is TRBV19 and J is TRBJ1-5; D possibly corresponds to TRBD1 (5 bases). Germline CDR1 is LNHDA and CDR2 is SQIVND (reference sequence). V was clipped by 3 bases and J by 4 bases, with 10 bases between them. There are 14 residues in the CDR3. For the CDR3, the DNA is TGTGCCAGTAGTATTCGGGACTCTAATCAGCCCCAGCATTTT. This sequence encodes CASSIRDSNQPQHF. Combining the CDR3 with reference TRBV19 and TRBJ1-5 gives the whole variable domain DGGITQSPKYLFRKEGQNVTLSCEQNLNHDAMYWYRQDPGQGLRLIYYSQIVNDFQKGDIAEGYSVSREKKESFPLTVTSAQKNPTAFYLCASSIRDSNQPQHFGDGTRLSIL.